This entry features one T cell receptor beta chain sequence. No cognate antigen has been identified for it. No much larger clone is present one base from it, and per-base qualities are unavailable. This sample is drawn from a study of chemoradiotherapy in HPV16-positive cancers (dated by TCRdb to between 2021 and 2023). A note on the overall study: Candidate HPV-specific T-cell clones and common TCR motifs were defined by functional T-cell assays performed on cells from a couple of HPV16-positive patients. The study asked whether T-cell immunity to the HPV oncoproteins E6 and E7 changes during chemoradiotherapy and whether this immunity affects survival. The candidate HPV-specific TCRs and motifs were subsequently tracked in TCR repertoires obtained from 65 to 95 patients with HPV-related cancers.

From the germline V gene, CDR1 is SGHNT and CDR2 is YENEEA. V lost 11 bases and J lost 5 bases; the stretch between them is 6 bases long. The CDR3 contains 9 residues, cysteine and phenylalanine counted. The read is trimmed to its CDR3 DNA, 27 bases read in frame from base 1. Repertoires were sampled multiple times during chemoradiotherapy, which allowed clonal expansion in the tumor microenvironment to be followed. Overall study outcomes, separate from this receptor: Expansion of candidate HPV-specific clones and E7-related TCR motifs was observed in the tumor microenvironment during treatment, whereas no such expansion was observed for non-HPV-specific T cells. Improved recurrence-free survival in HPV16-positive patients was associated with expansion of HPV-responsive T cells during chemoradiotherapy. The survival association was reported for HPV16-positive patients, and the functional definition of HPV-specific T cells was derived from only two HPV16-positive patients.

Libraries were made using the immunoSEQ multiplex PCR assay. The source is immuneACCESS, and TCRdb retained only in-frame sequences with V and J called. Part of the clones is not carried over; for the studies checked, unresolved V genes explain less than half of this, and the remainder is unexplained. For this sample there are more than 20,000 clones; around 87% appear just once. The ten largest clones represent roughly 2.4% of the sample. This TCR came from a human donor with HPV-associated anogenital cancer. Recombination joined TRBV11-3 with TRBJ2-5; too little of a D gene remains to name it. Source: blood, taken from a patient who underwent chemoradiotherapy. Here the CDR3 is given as CARKETQYF. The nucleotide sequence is TGTGCCCGAAAGGAGACCCAGTACTTC.